Shown below are 27 T cell receptor beta chains from a single sample sequenced in a study of T cells in Graves' hyperthyroidism and ophthalmopathy. TCR beta CDR3 region amplification was performed from RNA transcripts. First-round RT-PCR with HTBI primers amplified the TCR CDR3 region. Via MiXCR, TCRdb re-called the multiplex PCR reads, giving one row per CDR3 protein. The sample holds some 300,000 distinct CDR3 sequences, around 17% seen once. Material for sequencing was blood. The receptors originated from a man in his thirties or forties with Graves' hyperthyroidism.

This clonotype showed up many times. The rearrangement joins TRBV11-2 to TRBJ2-3, with unresolved D. Germline V gene sequence: CDR1 SGHAT, CDR2 FQNNGV. Trimming left V 0 bases short and J 6 bases short, with 13 bases between. This CDR3 has 15 amino acids. The CDR3 nucleotides are TGTGCCAGCAGCTTAGATCATCACCTCGGTGATACGCAGTATTTT. This translates into CASSLDHHLGDTQYF.

There are many counts of this clonotype. The rearrangement joins TRBV29-1 to TRBJ2-5, with TRBD2 identical over 10 bases. V gave up 6 bases and J gave up 5 bases; unmatched junction bases: 6. The CDR3 length is 13 residues. From germline, CDR1 is SQVTM and CDR2 ANQGSEA. CDR3: CSVPSGRGETQYF. The CDR3 nucleotides are TGCAGCGTCCCCAGCGGGAGGGGGGAGACCCAGTACTTC. Full variable domain (missing parts from reference TRBV29-1 and TRBJ2-5): SAVISQKPSRDICQRGTSLTIQCQVDSQVTMMFWYRQQPGQSLTLIATANQGSEATYESGFVIDKFPISRPNLTFSTLTVSNMSPEDSSIYLCSVPSGRGETQYFGPGTRLLVL.

The gene calls are TRBV9 and TRBJ1-6; 7 bases align to TRBD1. Germline values: CDR1 SGDLS, CDR2 YYNGEE. J gave up 11 bases and V 4 bases, and 12 bases lay outside the gene matches. The CDR3 consists of 15 residues. The CDR3 nucleotides are TGTGCCAGCAGCCCCAGGGGGGGGGCGTTGACACCCCTCCACTTT. Residues: CASSPRGGALTPLHF. The full variable domain, completed using reference TRBV9 and TRBJ1-6, is DSGVTQTPKHLITATGQRVTLRCSPRSGDLSVYWYQQSLDQGLQFLIQYYNGEERAKGNILERFSAQQFPDLHSELNLSSLELGDSALYFCASSPRGGALTPLHFGNGTRLTVT.

At least ten counts were recorded for this clonotype. The V call is TRBV30, the J call TRBJ2-1, with 12 nucleotides matching TRBD2. The CDR3 has 14 residues. Losses at the gene ends were 2 bases for V and 8 bases for J; bases not matched to a gene: 4. The germline CDR1 and CDR2 sequences are GTSNPN and SVGIG (reference sequence). This CDR3 reads CAWSQGLAGHEQFF. CDR3 nucleotides: TGTGCCTGGAGTCAAGGACTAGCGGGACATGAGCAGTTCTTC. Variable domain in full (rest from reference TRBV30 and TRBJ2-1): SQTIHQWPATLVQPVGSPLSLECTVEGTSNPNLYWYRQAAGRGLQLLFYSVGIGQISSEVPQNLSASRPQDRQFILSSKKLLLSDSGFYLCAWSQGLAGHEQFFGPGTRLTVL.

The chain is built from TRBV20-1 and TRBJ2-3, with D possibly matching TRBD2 (6 bases). CDR3 length equals 16 residues. Between the trimmed V and J ends, which lost 5 bases and 6 bases, there was a span of 24 bases. In germline, CDR1 is DFQATT, CDR2 SNEGSKA (reference sequence). The CDR3 reads CSADNPTGESRDTQYF. In nucleotides, the CDR3 is TGCAGTGCTGATAACCCCACGGGGGAGTCAAGGGATACGCAGTATTTT.

The sample holds a few counts of this clonotype. The chain has TRBV2 and TRBJ1-1; TRBD1 agrees at 8 bases. The J segment lost 0 bases and the V segment lost 10 bases, leaving 7 bases of the junction unmatched. The germline gives CDR1 SNHLY, CDR2 FYNNEI. The CDR3 length is 14 residues. As DNA, the CDR3 is TGTGCCAACAGGGGGACAGACATGAACACTGAAGCTTTCTTT. Protein sequence: CANRGTDMNTEAFF.

This clonotype came up a few times. The rearrangement uses TRBV5-5 and TRBJ2-7; no definite D call. The CDR3 length is 13 residues. V dropped 5 bases and J dropped 2 bases, with 11 bases sitting between them. Germline V gene sequence: CDR1 SGHKS, CDR2 YYEKEE (reference sequence). This chain's CDR3 is CASSDSSAYEQYF. For the CDR3, the DNA is TGTGCCAGCAGTGATTCCAGCGCCTACGAGCAGTACTTC. Based on the CDR3 plus reference TRBV5-5 and TRBJ2-7, the full variable domain is DAGVTQSPTHLIKTRGQQVTLRCSPISGHKSVSWYQQVLGQGPQFIFQYYEKEERGRGNFPDRFSARQFPNYSSELNVNALLLGDSALYLCASSDSSAYEQYFGPGTRLTVT.

This clonotype was recorded a few times. The chain joins TRBV10-3 to TRBJ2-1; 14 nucleotides match TRBD2. Losses at the gene ends were 10 bases for V and 1 base for J; bases not matched to a gene: 9. The CDR3 contains 17 residues. In germline, CDR1 is ENHRY, CDR2 SYGVKD. The CDR3 region has the DNA TGTGCCACGGGACTAGCGGGAGAAGGTGGTTCCTACAATGAGCAGTTCTTC. Residues: CATGLAGEGGSYNEQFF.

The V gene is TRBV7-3, the J gene TRBJ2-3; possibly TRBD2 for D (5 bases). The CDR3 spans 14 residues. CDR1 and CDR2 (germline): SGHTA, FQGTGA. Deletions cut 5 bases from V and 2 bases from J, with 11 bases between. The CDR3 coding sequence is TGTGCCAGCAGCCCAGGACTCGTCACAGATACGCAGTATTTT. As protein: CASSPGLVTDTQYF.

This clonotype occurred many times. The J gene is TRBJ2-7, the V gene TRBV3-1; D is uncertain. This CDR3 has 13 residues. Germline CDR1 and CDR2: LGHDT and YNNKEL (reference sequence). Trimming took 1 base from V and 0 from J, leaving 4 bases between them. The CDR3 reads CASSQGPSYEQYF. CDR3 sequence (DNA): TGTGCCAGCAGCCAAGGACCCTCCTACGAGCAGTACTTC.

This clonotype has just a few counts. The genes are TRBV29-1 and TRBJ2-7; 7 nucleotides match TRBD1. There are 14 residues in the CDR3. The germline V gene has CDR1 SQVTM and CDR2 ANQGSEA. Trimming cost V 6 bases and J 0 bases; bases outside gene matches: 8. The CDR3 region is CSVKGGSNSYEQYF. DNA for the CDR3: TGCAGCGTCAAAGGGGGCTCGAACTCCTACGAGCAGTACTTC.

This clonotype was counted many times. The chain has TRBV6-2 or TRBV6-3 and TRBJ1-5; D is unclear. Germline CDR1 is MNHEY and CDR2 is SVGEGT. V lost 0 bases, J lost 3 bases, and 12 bases lay in between. The CDR3 has 16 residues. In nucleotides, the CDR3 is TGTGCCAGCAGTTACTCAGGGATCGGGAACAATCAGCCCCAGCATTTT. Its protein is CASSYSGIGNNQPQHF.

This clonotype was detected ten times or more. The V call is TRBV28, the J call TRBJ1-1; D uncertain. V lost 5 bases, J lost 0 bases, and 13 bases lay in between. Germline V gene sequence: CDR1 MDHEN, CDR2 SYDVKM. The CDR3 is 15 residues long. CDR3 in DNA: TGTGCCAGCAGTCGGGCAGACTTCATGAACACTGAAGCTTTCTTT. Protein: CASSRADFMNTEAFF.

The gene calls are TRBV5-6 and TRBJ2-1, with D perhaps being TRBD1 or TRBD2 (5 bases each). There are 16 residues in the CDR3. Germline V gene data show CDR1 as SGHDT and CDR2 as YYEEEE. Trimming pared 5 bases from V and 4 bases from J, leaving 19 bases between. The CDR3 nucleotides read TGTGCCAGCAGGTACGGGACGAGCTCCCTATACAATGAGCAGTTCTTC. It translates to CASRYGTSSLYNEQFF. Together with reference TRBV5-6 and TRBJ2-1, the CDR3 gives the full variable domain: DAGVTQSPTHLIKTRGQQVTLRCSPKSGHDTVSWYQQALGQGPQFIFQYYEEEERQRGNFPDRFSGHQFPNYSSELNVNALLLGDSALYLCASRYGTSSLYNEQFFGPGTRLTVL.

This clonotype has a count of ten or more. V and J are TRBV5-1 and TRBJ2-2, with no clear D. The CDR3 has 17 residues. Germline V CDR1 and CDR2: SGHRS, YFSETQ. Trimming cost V 0 bases and J 4 bases, with 16 bases left between them. The CDR3 is CASSLASVAGSTGELFF. The DNA of the CDR3 is TGCGCCAGCAGCTTGGCCTCCGTGGCCGGAAGCACCGGGGAGCTGTTTTTT.

This clonotype was counted only a few times. The rearrangement joins TRBV6-1 to TRBJ2-3, with a possible D match to TRBD2 (5 bases). Trimming took off 4 bases at V and 2 bases at J, with 7 bases between the two ends. Germline V gives CDR1 MNHNS, CDR2 SASEGT. The CDR3 consists of 13 residues. CDR3 amino acids: CASSGDYTDTQYF. The CDR3 coding sequence is TGTGCCAGCAGTGGTGACTACACAGATACGCAGTATTTT.

This clonotype was recorded many times. This chain uses TRBV6-4 with TRBJ1-1, with D unclear. V was pared by 3 bases and J by 1 base, with 6 bases between. Germline CDR1 is MRHNA and CDR2 is SNTAGT. The CDR3 extends over 13 amino acids. CDR3 in DNA: TGTGCCAGCAGTGATGAGGCGAACACTGAAGCTTTCTTT. This sequence encodes CASSDEANTEAFF.

With regard to this clonotype: A read error may produce the germline difference seen at one junction end. The CDR3 loop reads CAGRGDVGNTIYF. CDR3 bases: TGTGCCGGCAGGGGAGACGTGGGAAACACCATATATTTT. This chain joins TRBV2 and TRBJ1-3; D is perhaps TRBD1 (6 bases). The CDR3 has 13 residues. Germline CDR1 reads SNHLY; CDR2 reads FYNNEI.

This clonotype has ten or more counts. The chain carries TRBV2 and TRBJ2-3; D is ambiguous. Germline CDR1 SNHLY, CDR2 FYNNEI. This CDR3 region has 16 residues. The V end was cut by 5 bases, the J end by 2 bases, with 17 bases between. CDR3 DNA sequence: TGTGCCAGCAGTAGCCGCAGCCTGGTTCCCACAGATACGCAGTATTTT. Translation gives CASSSRSLVPTDTQYF.

This clonotype has more than one count but fewer than ten. The chain is built from TRBV7-9 and TRBJ2-3; 8 bases match TRBD2. The CDR3 has 16 residues. Germline trimming cut 3 bases from V and 2 bases from J; bases unmatched to any gene: 7. CDR1 SEHNR and CDR2 FQNEAQ come from the germline V gene (reference sequence). CDR3 region: CASSFTLAESTDTQYF. In DNA, the CDR3 is TGTGCCAGCAGCTTCACACTAGCGGAGTCCACAGATACGCAGTATTTT.

Many counts were recorded for this clonotype. V usage is TRBV6-1 and J usage is TRBJ1-1; 10 nucleotides agree with TRBD1. The germline V gene has CDR1 MNHNS and CDR2 SASEGT. The CDR3 contains 15 residues. V dropped 5 bases and J dropped 7; count of bases not matched to a gene: 10. The CDR3 loop reads CASSSGTGDANEAFF. DNA of the CDR3: TGTGCCAGCAGTTCCGGGACAGGGGACGCCAATGAAGCTTTCTTT.

This clonotype was counted at least ten times. The genes are TRBV7-2 and TRBJ1-3, with no clear D. CDR3 size: 15 residues. V was clipped by 3 bases and J by 2 bases, with 11 bases between them. CDR1 is SGHTA, CDR2 FQGNSA, per germline. CDR3 sequence: CASSFSGVAGNTIYF. The CDR3 DNA reads TGTGCCAGCAGCTTTTCCGGGGTCGCTGGAAACACCATATATTTT.

In its sample, this clonotype was seen many times. The chain is built from TRBV12-3 or TRBV12-4 and TRBJ1-5, with a possible D match to TRBD1 (5 bases). V shed 8 bases and J shed 6 bases, with 20 bases lying between them. The CDR3 is made up of 15 amino acids. The CDR3 nucleotides are TGTGCCAGCGCCTCCTATTCGGGGCCCCCTCAGCCCCAGCATTTT. Translating it yields CASASYSGPPQPQHF.

This clonotype was seen repeatedly, ten times or more. The chain is built from TRBV15 and TRBJ1-1; D is ambiguous. Germline V gives CDR1 LNHNV, CDR2 YYDKDF (reference sequence). Between the trimmed V and J ends, which lost 1 base and 6 bases, there was a span of 9 bases. The CDR3 runs to 13 residues. The DNA of the CDR3 is TGTGCCACCAGCAGAGCCCCGCAATCTGAAGCTTTCTTT. Translated, it gives CATSRAPQSEAFF.

Many counts were recorded for this clonotype. The chain links TRBV5-1 to TRBJ1-1, with 9 bases identical to TRBD1. Trimming removed 4 bases from V and 0 bases from J; junction bases left unmatched: 13. Looked up from germline, CDR1 is SGHRS and CDR2 is YFSETQ. The CDR3 runs to 18 residues. The CDR3 region is CASSLATGTGFMNTEAFF. Written as DNA, the CDR3 is TGCGCCAGCAGCCTAGCTACCGGGACAGGGTTTATGAACACTGAAGCTTTCTTT. Full variable domain (rest looked up from reference TRBV5-1 and TRBJ1-1): KAGVTQTPRYLIKTRGQQVTLSCSPISGHRSVSWYQQTPGQGLQFLFEYFSETQRNKGNFPGRFSGRQFSNSRSEMNVSTLELGDSALYLCASSLATGTGFMNTEAFFGQGTRLTVV.

In this sample, this clonotype turned up a few times. V usage is TRBV6-1 and J usage is TRBJ2-1, with TRBD2 matching 7 bases. The germline gives CDR1 MNHNS, CDR2 SASEGT. The CDR3 totals 14 residues. V lost 1 base to trimming and J lost 7 bases; unmatched junction nucleotides: 4. The DNA of the CDR3 is TGTGCCAGCAGTGAAGTGGGAGGGCCGAATGAGCAGTTCTTC. This sequence encodes CASSEVGGPNEQFF.

This clonotype has at least ten counts. V and J are TRBV12-5 and TRBJ1-2; D call uncertain. Germline lookup yields CDR1 LGHNT and CDR2 FRNRAP. The CDR3 runs to 12 residues. V was shortened by 7 bases and J by 4 bases, with 10 bases between the two germline ends. The CDR3 nucleotides are TGTGCTAGTGCCTACATGGGCTATGGCTACACCTTC. Translation: CASAYMGYGYTF. Together with reference TRBV12-5 and TRBJ1-2, the CDR3 gives the full variable domain: DARVTQTPRHKVTEMGQEVTMRCQPILGHNTVFWYRQTMMQGLELLAYFRNRAPLDDSGMPKDRFSAEMPDATLATLKIQPSEPRDSAVYFCASAYMGYGYTFGSGTRLTVV.